This T cell receptor beta chain originates from a study of siplizumab effects on memory and regulatory T cells. Study background: Mixed lymphocyte reactions ran in pairs, with siplizumab at 0.95 to 1 ug/mL or without drug. Whole-study findings and limits: Many proliferating CD4+ or CD8+ clones remained unclassified. Roughly 75-96% of them could not be assigned either a naive or a memory phenotype. Memory cells seemed less diverse than naive T cells, which also seemed major contributors to the alloresponse.

V was cut by 6 bases and J by 3 bases, with 11 bases left in between. The CDR3 runs 13 residues. Germline V CDR1 and CDR2: SGHDT, YYEEEE. Generated by immunoSEQ multiplex PCR, the TCRdb table keeps only in-frame clones and is missing some. The data contain 3,200 or so clones, 45% to 50% of them singletons. The authors cocultured the mixed lymphocyte reaction cells at 37 degrees C for 6 to 7 days. This clone was detected a few times. Its antigen is currently unknown. Sequencing input: CFSE-low (dividing) CD4+ T cells sorted from an allogeneic mixed lymphocyte reaction. This sequence joins TRBV5-6 and TRBJ2-3; tentative D call: TRBD2 (6 bases). The clonotype comes from a human donor in good health; the cells came from an allogeneic mixed lymphocyte reaction. The CDR3 nucleotides read TGTGCCAGCACCCTGGGAGGAACAGATACGCAGTATTTT. Amino acid sequence: CASTLGGTDTQYF.